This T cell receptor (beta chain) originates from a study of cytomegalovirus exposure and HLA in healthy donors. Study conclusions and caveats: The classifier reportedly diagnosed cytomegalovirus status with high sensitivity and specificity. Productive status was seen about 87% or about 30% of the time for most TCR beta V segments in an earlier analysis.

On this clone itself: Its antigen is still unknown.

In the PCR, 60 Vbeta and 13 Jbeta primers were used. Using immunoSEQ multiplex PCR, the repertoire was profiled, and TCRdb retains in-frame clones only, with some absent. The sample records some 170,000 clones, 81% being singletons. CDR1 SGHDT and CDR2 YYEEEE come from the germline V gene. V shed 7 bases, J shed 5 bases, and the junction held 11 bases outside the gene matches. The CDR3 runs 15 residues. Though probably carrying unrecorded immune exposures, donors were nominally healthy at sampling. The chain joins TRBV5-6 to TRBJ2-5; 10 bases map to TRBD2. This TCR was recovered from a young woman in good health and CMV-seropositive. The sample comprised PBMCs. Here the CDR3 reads CASGARASGGETQYF. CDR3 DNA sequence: TGTGCCAGCGGCGCCCGGGCTAGCGGGGGTGAGACCCAGTACTTC. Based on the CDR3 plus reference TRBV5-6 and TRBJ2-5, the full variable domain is DAGVTQSPTHLIKTRGQQVTLRCSPKSGHDTVSWYQQALGQGPQFIFQYYEEEERQRGNFPDRFSGHQFPNYSSELNVNALLLGDSALYLCASGARASGGETQYFGPGTRLLVL.